The 20 T cell receptor beta chains presented below share a single source sample, sequenced in a study of T cells after yellow fever vaccination. Each CDR3 protein is one row after TCRdb ran MiXCR on the 5' RACE reads. The top ten clones hold 14% of a sample with roughly 500,000 distinct CDR3 sequences, over 15% of them seen once. The material sequenced was PBMCs, taken 15 days after the yellow fever booster vaccination. The source of these receptors is a man aged 25-45 years who received the YFV17D yellow fever vaccine.

The CDR3 protein is CARSGTLGADTQYF. For the CDR3, the DNA is TGTGCCAGATCCGGGACCCTGGGGGCAGATACGCAGTATTTT. This chain connects TRBV7-9 to TRBJ2-3; perhaps D is TRBD1 or TRBD2 (5 bases each). The CDR3 length is 14 residues. The ends were cut back, 9 bases at V and 4 bases at J, with 17 bases in the middle. Germline V gene data show CDR1 as SEHNR and CDR2 as FQNEAQ (reference sequence). The whole variable domain, filled in from reference TRBV7-9 and TRBJ2-3, reads DTGVSQNPRHKITKRGQNVTFRCDPISEHNRLYWYRQTLGQGPEFLTYFQNEAQLEKSRLLSDRFSAERPKGSFSTLEIQRTEQGDSAMYLCARSGTLGADTQYFGPGTRLTVL.

This clonotype was seen more than once but under ten times. The chain uses TRBV5-1 and TRBJ2-7, with D perhaps TRBD1 (5 bases). This CDR3 has 15 residues. The V gene's germline CDR1 is SGHRS and CDR2 YFSETQ. V dropped 0 bases and J dropped 4 bases, with 14 bases sitting between them. The CDR3 DNA sequence: TGCGCCAGCAGCTTGGATGCACTGGGGCTATACGAGCAGTACTTC. It encodes CASSLDALGLYEQYF. The full variable domain, with the rest looked up from reference TRBV5-1 and TRBJ2-7, is KAGVTQTPRYLIKTRGQQVTLSCSPISGHRSVSWYQQTPGQGLQFLFEYFSETQRNKGNFPGRFSGRQFSNSRSEMNVSTLELGDSALYLCASSLDALGLYEQYFGPGTRLTVT.

There are a few counts of this clonotype. The chain uses TRBV27 and TRBJ2-2; D possibly uses TRBD1 or TRBD2 (5 bases each). The germline V gene encodes CDR1 MNHEY and CDR2 SMNVEV (reference sequence). V lost 7 bases and J lost 0, with 9 bases in between. CDR3 size: 14 residues. The CDR3 DNA follows: TGTGCCAGCAAGGGGAGCCCGAACACCGGGGAGCTGTTTTTT. Encoded protein: CASKGSPNTGELFF.

The genes are TRBV5-1 and TRBJ2-2, with TRBD2 identical over 14 bases. V dropped 4 bases and J dropped 7; count of bases not matched to a gene: 3. From germline, CDR1 is SGHRS and CDR2 YFSETQ. The CDR3 is 15 amino acids. The CDR3 nucleotides are TGCGCCAGCAGCCAGGGACTAGCGGGAGTCGGGGAGCTGTTTTTT. Translating it yields CASSQGLAGVGELFF.

This clonotype was counted a few times. This chain links TRBV10-3 with TRBJ2-1; no firm D call. The CDR3 length is 11 residues. The germline CDR1 and CDR2 sequences are ENHRY and SYGVKD. V shed 4 bases and J shed 5 bases, with 3 bases lying between them. The CDR3 is CAISGNNEQFF. Here the CDR3 DNA reads TGTGCCATCAGTGGGAACAATGAGCAGTTCTTC.

This clonotype turned up a few times. This chain connects TRBV7-2 to TRBJ1-1; D unresolved. The CDR3 contains 12 residues. Trimming removed 5 bases from V and 1 base from J, with 5 bases in between. Germline CDR1 is SGHTA and CDR2 is FQGNSA. The CDR3 reads CASSVRNTEAFF. The CDR3 DNA sequence: TGTGCCAGCAGCGTCCGGAACACTGAAGCTTTCTTT.

The chain links TRBV3-1 to TRBJ2-5; 7 nucleotides line up with TRBD2. CDR3 length: 16 amino acids. Germline lookup yields CDR1 LGHDT and CDR2 YNNKEL (reference sequence). With V trimmed by 3 bases and J by 2 bases, 9 bases remained unmatched. CDR3 in amino acids: CASSQQLADRQETQYF. The CDR3 DNA sequence: TGTGCCAGCAGCCAGCAGCTAGCGGACCGTCAAGAGACCCAGTACTTC.

V is TRBV5-1 and J is TRBJ2-4, with D possibly matching TRBD2 (6 bases). Looked up from germline, CDR1 is SGHRS and CDR2 is YFSETQ. The V end lost 3 bases, the J end lost 0 bases, and 22 bases lay between the germline ends. The CDR3 runs to 19 residues. CDR3 in DNA: TGCGCCAGCAGCTCAAAGGTGGGGGGAACTTTACTAGCCAAAAACATTCAGTACTTC. Residues: CASSSKVGGTLLAKNIQYF.

The sample holds a few counts of this clonotype. The rearrangement uses TRBV20-1 and TRBJ2-2; 10 nucleotides agree with TRBD1. J was trimmed by 5 bases and V by 3 bases; bases with no gene match: 3. Per germline, CDR1 DFQATT and CDR2 SNEGSKA (reference sequence). This CDR3 is 14 amino acids long. CDR3 residues: CSASTGQGTGELFF. The CDR3 region has the DNA TGCAGTGCTAGTACGGGACAGGGGACCGGGGAGCTGTTTTTT.

This clonotype was detected only a few times. The chain joins TRBV4-3 to TRBJ2-3; 14 bases are shared with TRBD2. Looked up from germline, CDR1 is LGHNA and CDR2 is YSLEER. The CDR3 contains 15 residues. With V trimmed by 6 bases and J by 8 bases, 7 bases remained unmatched. The CDR3 sequence is CASSGTSGRRGTQYF. The CDR3 DNA is TGCGCCAGCAGTGGGACTAGCGGGAGAAGGGGTACGCAGTATTTT.

The J gene is TRBJ2-3, the V gene TRBV12-3 or TRBV12-4, with D uncertain. V was shortened by 6 bases and J by 8 bases, with 12 bases between the two germline ends. The CDR3 covers 12 residues. In nucleotides, the CDR3 is TGTGCCAGCAGCCACCCAACCTCTACGCAGTATTTT. Protein: CASSHPTSTQYF.

This clonotype was picked up a small number of times. CDR3 sequence (DNA): TGTGCCAGCAGCCAAGATGCCGGACTAGGCACAGATACGCAGTATTTT. Amino acid sequence: CASSQDAGLGTDTQYF. The chain links TRBV3-1 to TRBJ2-3; the match to TRBD2 covers 7 bases. CDR1 and CDR2 (germline): LGHDT, YNNKEL (reference sequence). J was trimmed by 1 base and V by 0 bases; bases with no gene match: 4. The CDR3 extends over 16 amino acids.

This clonotype turned up a few times. The gene calls are TRBV12-3 or TRBV12-4 and TRBJ2-5; D is perhaps TRBD2 (5 bases). Trimming removed 5 bases from V and 5 bases from J, with 18 bases in between. The CDR3 has 15 residues. In DNA form, the CDR3 reads TGTGCCAGCAGTGTCGAGTTCCGTGGACTGGAGACCCAGTACTTC. This translates into CASSVEFRGLETQYF.

The V and J genes are TRBV4-1 and TRBJ2-2; no definite D call. Germline V gives CDR1 MGHRA, CDR2 YSYEKL. The CDR3 runs to 14 residues. The V end lost 1 base, the J end lost 6 bases, and 9 bases lay between the germline ends. The CDR3 DNA reads TGCGCCAGCAGCCAAGGGCACAGACCCGGGGAGCTGTTTTTT. Residues: CASSQGHRPGELFF.

V gene TRBV7-9 combines with J gene TRBJ1-2; 8 bases align to TRBD1. The CDR3 extends over 15 amino acids. Germline CDR1 is SEHNR and CDR2 is FQNEAQ (reference sequence). The junction had 11 bases not matched to a gene; V was cut back by 5 bases and J by 6 bases. The CDR3 loop is CASSAGTGEMNGYTF. The CDR3 region has the DNA TGTGCCAGCAGCGCCGGGACAGGCGAAATGAATGGCTACACCTTC.

This clonotype showed up just a few times. The rearrangement links TRBV29-1 to TRBJ2-4; D might be TRBD1 (5 bases). The CDR3 has 14 residues. The germline V gene encodes CDR1 SQVTM and CDR2 ANQGSEA. V was clipped by 6 bases and J by 1 base, with 13 bases between them. CDR3 region: CSVPNPGAKNIQYF. For the CDR3, the DNA is TGCAGCGTACCAAACCCAGGGGCCAAAAACATTCAGTACTTC.

The genes are TRBV25-1 and TRBJ2-7; perhaps TRBD2 as D (6 bases). Per germline, CDR1 MGHDK and CDR2 SYGVNS. V lost 2 bases to trimming and J lost 6 bases, with 14 bases between them. The CDR3 contains 14 residues. Written as DNA, the CDR3 is TGTGCCAGCAGTGAAGTCGGGGTGGGGGGCGAGCAGTACTTC. Translated, it gives CASSEVGVGGEQYF.

V usage is TRBV24-1 and J usage is TRBJ2-2, with D maybe TRBD2 (5 bases). The germline CDR1 and CDR2 sequences are KGHDR and SFDVKD. This CDR3 has 13 residues. The V end lost 7 bases, the J end lost 7 bases, and 12 bases lay between the germline ends. CDR3 coding DNA: TGTGCCACCAGGGGGTTCAGCGGCGGGGAGCTGTTTTTT. Translation: CATRGFSGGELFF.

This clonotype was observed a few times. The chain carries TRBV12-3 or TRBV12-4 and TRBJ2-1; tentative D call: TRBD1 (6 bases). This CDR3 is built from 15 residues. The V and J ends lost 7 bases and 7 bases respectively, with 20 bases between them. CDR3 residues: CASMADRTSRNEQFF. Written as DNA, the CDR3 is TGTGCCAGCATGGCCGACAGGACTTCAAGAAATGAGCAGTTCTTC.

This clonotype was recorded a few times. This chain uses TRBV5-1 with TRBJ1-4; a weak D match, TRBD1 (6 bases). V lost 0 bases and J 6 bases, leaving 15 bases between the germline ends. The germline V gene has CDR1 SGHRS and CDR2 YFSETQ. CDR3 length equals 16 residues. The CDR3 DNA follows: TGCGCCAGCAGCTTGGGGCCAACAGGGAATGATGAAAAACTGTTTTTT. Its translation is CASSLGPTGNDEKLFF.